This entry lists 27 T cell receptor beta chains sequenced from one sample in a study of cytomegalovirus exposure and HLA in healthy donors. PCR employed 60 Vbeta and 13 Jbeta primers. This table comes from immunoSEQ multiplex PCR, and its TCRdb copy is limited to in-frame clones, with some not included. The table records approximately 130,000 clones, about 82% of them present only once. Sequencing was performed on PBMCs. Receptor source: a female donor in good health and CMV-seropositive.

The chain combines TRBV7-7 with TRBJ2-7; 7 bases fit TRBD1. In germline, CDR1 is SSHAT, CDR2 FNYEAQ (reference sequence). There are 17 residues in the CDR3. With V trimmed by 4 bases and J by 6 bases, 18 bases remained unmatched. CDR3 bases: TGTGCCAGCAGCTATGACACCGAGGACAGGCCTTCATTCGAGCAGTACTTC. Its protein is CASSYDTEDRPSFEQYF.

CDR3 amino acids: CASSFLASGTEAFF. Written as DNA, the CDR3 is TGTGCCAGCAGTTTTTTAGCTAGCGGAACTGAAGCTTTCTTT. The V gene is TRBV27, the J gene TRBJ1-1; D is unclear. CDR1 and CDR2 (germline): MNHEY, SMNVEV (reference sequence). The length of the CDR3 is 14 residues. With 3 bases removed from V and 5 bases from J, the gap between germline ends came to 13 bases.

This chain uses TRBV7-2 with TRBJ2-7; 10 positions agree with TRBD1. Germline V lookup: CDR1 SGHTA, CDR2 FQGNSA. Trimming cost V 5 bases and J 1 base; bases outside gene matches: 8. The CDR3 extends over 16 amino acids. The CDR3 DNA sequence: TGTGCCAGCAGCCGAAGGGACAGGGGTGAGTCCTACGAGCAGTACTTC. It translates to CASSRRDRGESYEQYF.

The chain employs TRBV9 and TRBJ2-1; 9 nucleotides align to TRBD2. The ends lost 0 bases at V and 3 bases at J; junction bases unmatched: 4. Germline loops: CDR1 SGDLS, CDR2 YYNGEE. The CDR3 length is 16 residues. CDR3 sequence (DNA): TGTGCCAGCAGCGTAGGGGGACTAGCTAGCTACAATGAGCAGTTCTTC. Amino acids: CASSVGGLASYNEQFF.

The chain is built from TRBV18 and TRBJ1-5; 7 positions agree with TRBD1. Germline V lookup: CDR1 KGHSH, CDR2 LQKENI. The CDR3 runs to 15 residues. Germline trimming cut 2 bases from V and 7 bases from J; bases unmatched to any gene: 8. The CDR3 is CASSPKKGAGQPQHF. The CDR3 DNA follows: TGTGCCAGCTCACCAAAAAAGGGGGCGGGACAGCCCCAGCATTTT. The entire variable domain, with the rest obtained from reference TRBV18 and TRBJ1-5, is as follows: NAGVMQNPRHLVRRRGQEARLRCSPMKGHSHVYWYRQLPEEGLKFMVYLQKENIIDESGMPKERFSAEFPKEGPSILRIQQVVRGDSAAYFCASSPKKGAGQPQHFGDGTRLSIL.

The genes are TRBV25-1 and TRBJ2-7; the match to TRBD1 covers 9 bases. CDR3 length equals 11 residues. Trimming removed 7 bases from V and 7 bases from J; junction bases left unmatched: 2. Germline assignment: CDR1 MGHDK and CDR2 SYGVNS. The CDR3 loop reads CASTGTGEQYF. The CDR3 DNA is TGTGCCAGCACCGGGACAGGGGAGCAGTACTTC.

This chain links TRBV19 with TRBJ1-2, with D uncertain. Trimming removed 9 bases from V and 3 bases from J, with 20 bases in between. This CDR3 is 15 amino acids long. Per germline, CDR1 LNHDA and CDR2 SQIVND (reference sequence). The chain's CDR3 is CASREGPATDYGYTF. CDR3 DNA sequence: TGTGCCAGCCGGGAAGGGCCCGCCACGGACTATGGCTACACCTTC.

The gene calls are TRBV30 and TRBJ2-3, with 7 bases that match TRBD2. This CDR3 is built from 14 residues. The germline CDR1 and CDR2 sequences are GTSNPN and SVGIG (reference sequence). V gave up 4 bases and J gave up 0 bases; unmatched junction bases: 4. The CDR3 bases are TGTGCCTGGACCCGGGGGGTTAGCACAGATACGCAGTATTTT. Its translation: CAWTRGVSTDTQYF.

The chain combines TRBV10-3 with TRBJ1-2, with D maybe TRBD1 (5 bases). From germline, CDR1 is ENHRY and CDR2 SYGVKD. The CDR3 totals 16 residues. V shed 5 bases and J shed 6 bases, with 22 bases lying between them. The CDR3 region has the DNA TGTGCCATCAGTCCAGGGTCTGGGGCGCAATCTCATGGCTACACCTTC. This gives the protein CAISPGSGAQSHGYTF.

The gene calls are TRBV5-3 and TRBJ2-7; 15 bases align to TRBD2. TRBV5-3 is marked as an open reading frame, function uncertain. The V segment lost 5 bases and the J segment 9 bases; nucleotides outside the gene matches: 6. The CDR3 is 14 residues long. In DNA, the CDR3 is TGTGCCAGAAGTTTGAGGACTAGCGGGGGGGGGCAGTACTTC. Its protein product is CARSLRTSGGGQYF.

This chain joins TRBV14 and TRBJ2-2; D is uncertain. In germline, CDR1 is SGHDN, CDR2 FVKESK. The length of the CDR3 is 13 residues. Trimming removed 0 bases at V and 5 bases at J, with 4 bases between. For the CDR3, the DNA is TGTGCCAGCAGCCAAGATAGAACCGGGGAGCTGTTTTTT. Its translation: CASSQDRTGELFF.

This clone has a count of ten or more. The V and J genes are TRBV30 and TRBJ1-4; D is undetermined. The CDR3 covers 13 residues. Trimming removed 7 bases at V and 6 bases at J, with 15 bases between. Germline V gene lookup returns CDR1 GTSNPN and CDR2 SVGIG (reference sequence). In DNA form, the CDR3 reads TGTGCCTTCAAAAGGGCGGGGTATGAAAAACTGTTTTTT. This sequence encodes CAFKRAGYEKLFF. Looking up the rest from reference TRBV30 and TRBJ1-4 gives the full variable domain: SQTIHQWPATLVQPVGSPLSLECTVEGTSNPNLYWYRQAAGRGLQLLFYSVGIGQISSEVPQNLSASRPQDRQFILSSKKLLLSDSGFYLCAFKRAGYEKLFFGSGTQLSVL.

V gene TRBV7-9 combines with J gene TRBJ2-2, with 7 bases lining up with TRBD1. Germline lookup yields CDR1 SEHNR and CDR2 FQNEAQ (reference sequence). This CDR3 comprises 17 residues. V was pared by 2 bases and J by 5 bases, with 11 bases of the junction left unmatched. The CDR3 nucleotides are TGTGCCAGCAGCTTATCAGGCTTGCAGGGGGTGACCGGGGAGCTGTTTTTT. The encoded protein is CASSLSGLQGVTGELFF. The whole variable domain, filled in from reference TRBV7-9 and TRBJ2-2, reads DTGVSQNPRHKITKRGQNVTFRCDPISEHNRLYWYRQTLGQGPEFLTYFQNEAQLEKSRLLSDRFSAERPKGSFSTLEIQRTEQGDSAMYLCASSLSGLQGVTGELFFGEGSRLTVL.

V usage is TRBV7-2 and J usage is TRBJ1-1, with TRBD1 identical over 8 bases. Germline V lookup: CDR1 SGHTA, CDR2 FQGNSA. The CDR3 consists of 18 residues. The V and J ends lost 5 bases and 0 bases, in that order; junction bases with no gene match: 14. The CDR3 region has the DNA TGTGCCAGCAGCATACTCAGGGGGCGCCCTCGGCTGAACACTGAAGCTTTCTTT. It codes for CASSILRGRPRLNTEAFF.

This clone was seen a single time. The chain links TRBV29-1 to TRBJ2-7, with 7 bases that match TRBD2. The CDR3 consists of 13 residues. J gave up 1 base and V 4 bases, and 4 bases lay outside the gene matches. Germline CDR1 is SQVTM and CDR2 is ANQGSEA. The CDR3 protein is CSVASSGSYEQYF. CDR3 DNA sequence: TGCAGCGTTGCGTCTAGCGGTTCCTACGAGCAGTACTTC.

The chain carries TRBV19 and TRBJ1-1; D uncertain. The CDR3 length is 14 residues. Trimming shortened V by 6 bases and J by 2 bases, and 13 bases separated the two germline ends. Germline loops: CDR1 LNHDA, CDR2 SQIVND (reference sequence). The CDR3 nucleotides read TGTGCCAGTAGAGCAGGCGTTGGTAACACTGAAGCTTTCTTT. Amino acids: CASRAGVGNTEAFF. The full variable domain, rest sourced from reference TRBV19 and TRBJ1-1, is DGGITQSPKYLFRKEGQNVTLSCEQNLNHDAMYWYRQDPGQGLRLIYYSQIVNDFQKGDIAEGYSVSREKKESFPLTVTSAQKNPTAFYLCASRAGVGNTEAFFGQGTRLTVV.

Comments on this clone: Other DNA variants within this sample encode the same CDR3. This chain uses TRBV9 with TRBJ2-3, with 8 nucleotides matching TRBD2. The CDR3 runs to 15 residues. Per germline, CDR1 SGDLS and CDR2 YYNGEE. The J segment lost 6 bases and the V segment lost 0 bases, leaving 6 bases of the junction unmatched. This chain's CDR3 is CASSVAGTSADTQYF. In DNA, the CDR3 is TGTGCCAGCAGCGTAGCAGGGACTAGTGCTGATACGCAGTATTTT.

This clone was recorded only once. This chain joins TRBV19 and TRBJ2-4; D remains ambiguous. The CDR3 sequence is 14 residues long. The V and J ends lost 3 bases and 0 bases respectively, with 6 bases between them. CDR1 LNHDA and CDR2 SQIVND come from the germline V gene (reference sequence). The CDR3 DNA is TGTGCCAGTAGTATGGGCGAAGCCAAAAACATTCAGTACTTC. Protein: CASSMGEAKNIQYF.

The chain employs TRBV7-9 and TRBJ2-1; TRBD2 aligns across 14 bases. Germline-derived CDR1 and CDR2 are SEHNR and FQNEAQ (reference sequence). The CDR3 covers 15 residues. The junction had 5 bases not matched to a gene; V was cut back by 5 bases and J by 8 bases. The CDR3 DNA reads as TGTGCCAGCAGCCCTGGGACTAGCGGGGGACATGAGCAGTTCTTC. Residues: CASSPGTSGGHEQFF.

The chain employs TRBV5-6 and TRBJ2-4, with 7 bases lining up with TRBD1. The CDR3 spans 17 residues. J gave up 4 bases and V 2 bases, and 12 bases lay outside the gene matches. CDR1 SGHDT and CDR2 YYEEEE come from the germline V gene. The CDR3 DNA sequence: TGTGCCAGCAGCTTCGCCTCCGTGGTGGACAGGAAAAACATTCAGTACTTC. Amino acids: CASSFASVVDRKNIQYF.

The gene calls are TRBV9 and TRBJ2-5; 8 positions match TRBD2. The ends lost 4 bases at V and 4 bases at J; junction bases unmatched: 9. The CDR3 is 15 residues long. Germline V gene sequence: CDR1 SGDLS, CDR2 YYNGEE. CDR3: CASSFTAGGRETQYF. The CDR3 DNA is TGTGCCAGCAGCTTCACCGCGGGGGGACGAGAGACCCAGTACTTC. The full variable domain, its missing parts supplied by reference TRBV9 and TRBJ2-5, is DSGVTQTPKHLITATGQRVTLRCSPRSGDLSVYWYQQSLDQGLQFLIQYYNGEERAKGNILERFSAQQFPDLHSELNLSSLELGDSALYFCASSFTAGGRETQYFGPGTRLLVL.

The rearrangement links TRBV7-9 to TRBJ2-3, with 10 bases fitting TRBD2. V trimming: 6 bases; J trimming: 2 bases; junction bases outside the gene matches: 5. The CDR3 runs 15 residues. Looked up from germline, CDR1 is SEHNR and CDR2 is FQNEAQ (reference sequence). The CDR3 coding sequence is TGTGCCAGCAGATCAGCGGGGGGGAACACAGATACGCAGTATTTT. Translating gives CASRSAGGNTDTQYF. The full variable domain, rest sourced from reference TRBV7-9 and TRBJ2-3, is DTGVSQNPRHKITKRGQNVTFRCDPISEHNRLYWYRQTLGQGPEFLTYFQNEAQLEKSRLLSDRFSAERPKGSFSTLEIQRTEQGDSAMYLCASRSAGGNTDTQYFGPGTRLTVL.

This clone was detected once. The J gene is TRBJ1-4, the V gene TRBV14; 8 bases agree with TRBD1. V gave up 1 base and J gave up 3 bases; unmatched junction bases: 10. The V gene's germline CDR1 is SGHDN and CDR2 FVKESK. This CDR3 contains 18 residues. The CDR3 sequence: CASSQVFSGGTANEKLFF. CDR3 nucleotide sequence: TGTGCCAGCAGCCAAGTTTTTTCAGGGGGCACAGCTAATGAAAAACTGTTTTTT.

V and J are TRBV19 and TRBJ2-3, with TRBD2 matching over 7 bases. Germline CDR1 and CDR2: LNHDA and SQIVND (reference sequence). The trim removed 4 bases at V and 6 bases at J, leaving 1 base unmatched. The CDR3 contains 12 residues. CDR3 nucleotide sequence: TGTGCCAGTAGTAGAGCGGGGGATACGCAGTATTTT. Its protein is CASSRAGDTQYF.

A remark on this clone: The sample contains more than one DNA sequence encoding this CDR3. This chain uses TRBV29-1 with TRBJ1-1; D possibly corresponds to TRBD1 (5 bases). The CDR3 spans 11 residues. V was shortened by 3 bases and J by 3 bases, with 5 bases between the two germline ends. Germline assignment: CDR1 SQVTM and CDR2 ANQGSEA. CDR3 residues: CSVDRDTEAFF. The CDR3 DNA reads TGCAGCGTTGACAGGGACACTGAAGCTTTCTTT.

This clone was counted between two and nine times. V usage is TRBV6-1 and J usage is TRBJ1-5; D may be TRBD1 (5 bases). The V gene lost 2 bases and the J gene lost 6 bases, with 11 bases spanning the gap. From germline, CDR1 is MNHNS and CDR2 SASEGT. The CDR3 length is 14 residues. In nucleotides, the CDR3 is TGTGCCAGCAGTGAACAGGGAAGGACTCAGCCCCAGCATTTT. Translating it yields CASSEQGRTQPQHF.

Only a few counts were recorded for this clone. The chain couples TRBV5-6 to TRBJ2-7; D is unclear. V was shortened by 1 base and J by 3 bases, with 5 bases between the two germline ends. The germline CDR1 and CDR2 sequences are SGHDT and YYEEEE. This CDR3 comprises 12 residues. CDR3 sequence (DNA): TGTGCCAGCAGCTTGACGAGCTACGAGCAGTACTTC. It is translated as CASSLTSYEQYF.